Shown below are 15 T cell receptor beta chains from a single sample sequenced in a study of cytomegalovirus exposure and HLA in healthy donors. PCR employed 60 Vbeta and 13 Jbeta primers. Measured with immunoSEQ multiplex PCR; TCRdb has only the in-frame clones, and not every one. The repertoire holds a few hundred thousand clones, around four fifths seen once, with more than 1.5% in the top ten. Sequencing was done on a sample of PBMCs. These receptor sequences come from a woman aged 40 to 55 in good health and CMV-seropositive.

CDR3 protein: CASSLSPQGGEKLFF. The CDR3 DNA reads as TGTGCCAGCAGCTTGTCTCCCCAGGGCGGAGAAAAACTGTTTTTT. The V call is TRBV5-4, the J call TRBJ1-4, with a weak D call TRBD1 (5 bases). Germline CDR1 and CDR2: SGHNT and YYREEE (reference sequence). Trimming removed 1 base at V and 8 bases at J, with 15 bases between. This CDR3 comprises 15 residues.

The rearrangement links TRBV9 to TRBJ2-6, with 8 bases aligning to TRBD1. Germline values: CDR1 SGDLS, CDR2 YYNGEE. Germline trimming cut 0 bases from V and 3 bases from J; bases unmatched to any gene: 8. The CDR3 runs to 18 residues. The CDR3 is CASSVALGQGYGANVLTF. The CDR3 region has the DNA TGTGCCAGCAGCGTAGCTCTCGGACAGGGCTATGGGGCCAACGTCCTGACTTTC.

The CDR3 DNA sequence: TGCGCCAGCAGCCAGGAACCACCGGGTCAGCCCTACGAGCAGTACTTC. It specifies CASSQEPPGQPYEQYF. The chain recombines TRBV4-3 with TRBJ2-7, with D unclear. V was trimmed by 3 bases and J by 2 bases, leaving 17 bases between them. Germline V gene lookup returns CDR1 LGHNA and CDR2 YSLEER. There are 16 residues in the CDR3.

V and J are TRBV4-3 and TRBJ1-5, with 8 bases that match TRBD1. Trimming at V came to 3 bases and at J to 4 bases, leaving 5 bases not matched to a gene. The length of the CDR3 is 15 residues. CDR1 and CDR2 (germline): LGHNA, YSLEER. In DNA form, the CDR3 reads TGCGCCAGCAGCCAGGGGAGGGACAGGAATCAGCCCCAGCATTTT. Its translation is CASSQGRDRNQPQHF.

This clone was seen just once. This rearrangement joins TRBV27 to TRBJ2-7, with D unclear. Deletions cut 2 bases from V and 4 bases from J, with 12 bases between. Germline CDR1 MNHEY, CDR2 SMNVEV (reference sequence). CDR3 length equals 14 residues. CDR3 DNA: TGTGCCAGCAGTTTAGGGTACGGAGCTTACGAGCAGTACTTC. Translated, it gives CASSLGYGAYEQYF.

This clone was observed a single time. V gene TRBV9 combines with J gene TRBJ2-1; D perhaps matches TRBD2 (6 bases). Germline CDR1 SGDLS, CDR2 YYNGEE. The CDR3 totals 17 residues. Trimming left V 4 bases short and J 5 bases short, with 22 bases between. This CDR3 reads CASSCVVWSSENNEQFF. In nucleotides, the CDR3 is TGTGCCAGCAGCTGCGTCGTCTGGTCTAGCGAGAACAATGAGCAGTTCTTC.

This clone showed up just a few times. The rearrangement uses TRBV5-4 and TRBJ2-7; D unresolved. Germline CDR1 is SGHNT and CDR2 is YYREEE (reference sequence). Trimming pared 2 bases from V and 3 bases from J, leaving 9 bases between. The CDR3 runs to 13 residues. In DNA form, the CDR3 reads TGTGCCAGCAGCTTACACCCAAGCTACGAGCAGTACTTC. Translating it yields CASSLHPSYEQYF.

This chain joins TRBV2 and TRBJ2-6; unclear D gene. From germline, CDR1 is SNHLY and CDR2 FYNNEI. The length of the CDR3 is 18 residues. V dropped 1 base and J dropped 0 bases, with 13 bases sitting between them. The CDR3 loop reads CASSEGGRGYSGANVLTF. CDR3 DNA: TGTGCCAGCAGTGAAGGTGGCAGAGGCTACTCTGGGGCCAACGTCCTGACTTTC.

The gene calls are TRBV19 and TRBJ2-7; the D gene is possibly TRBD1 (6 bases). CDR1 and CDR2 (germline): LNHDA, SQIVND (reference sequence). The CDR3 loop spans 16 amino acids. V was trimmed by 2 bases and J by 3 bases, leaving 17 bases between them. The CDR3 sequence: CASSITTQGNYYEQYF. The CDR3 DNA reads TGTGCCAGTAGTATAACGACACAGGGTAACTACTACGAGCAGTACTTC.

This clone has only one observation. The chain is built from TRBV5-1 and TRBJ2-1; 8 nucleotides align to TRBD2. V was clipped by 4 bases and J by 6 bases; unmatched bases: 3. The CDR3 is 13 amino acids. Per germline, CDR1 SGHRS and CDR2 YFSETQ. The DNA for the CDR3 is TGCGCCAGCAGCCCCGGGACTAGCAATGAGCAGTTCTTC. This sequence encodes CASSPGTSNEQFF.

The CDR3 nucleotides read TGCGCCAGCAGCTTGCCCGGACTAGCGGGGAGGAGGGATACGCAGTATTTT. It translates to CASSLPGLAGRRDTQYF. The V call is TRBV5-1, the J call TRBJ2-3; 12 nucleotides align to TRBD2. The length of the CDR3 is 17 residues. CDR1 is SGHRS, CDR2 YFSETQ, per germline. J lost 6 bases, V lost 1 base, and 9 bases had no gene match.

This rearrangement joins TRBV15 to TRBJ1-1; D is unresolved. Germline values: CDR1 LNHNV, CDR2 YYDKDF (reference sequence). CDR3 length: 13 residues. V was shortened by 3 bases and J by 1 base, with 6 bases between the two germline ends. For the CDR3, the DNA is TGTGCCACCAGCAGGTCAAAGAACACTGAAGCTTTCTTT. Its protein is CATSRSKNTEAFF.

Note on this clone: Other DNA sequences in the sample encode the same CDR3. The V and J genes are TRBV5-1 and TRBJ1-3; a possible D gene is TRBD1 (5 bases). In germline, CDR1 is SGHRS, CDR2 YFSETQ. The CDR3 contains 14 residues. V lost 3 bases to trimming and J lost 2 bases, with 9 bases between them. CDR3 bases: TGCGCCAGCAGCTCGCAGGGTCCTGGAAACACCATATATTTT. Translating it yields CASSSQGPGNTIYF. Variable domain in full (rest from reference TRBV5-1 and TRBJ1-3): KAGVTQTPRYLIKTRGQQVTLSCSPISGHRSVSWYQQTPGQGLQFLFEYFSETQRNKGNFPGRFSGRQFSNSRSEMNVSTLELGDSALYLCASSSQGPGNTIYFGEGSWLTVV.

The gene calls are TRBV28 and TRBJ1-2, with D hard to call. This CDR3 comprises 15 residues. Germline CDR1 reads MDHEN; CDR2 reads SYDVKM. V lost 1 base and J 4 bases, leaving 13 bases between the germline ends. CDR3 bases: TGTGCCAGCAGTTTATCGGGGAGTTTCGGCTATGGCTACACCTTC. Amino acids: CASSLSGSFGYGYTF.

A note on this clone: Other DNA sequences in the same sample also yield this CDR3. The V gene is TRBV18, the J gene TRBJ2-2, with TRBD2 matching 7 bases. Germline CDR1 is KGHSH and CDR2 is LQKENI. V shed 3 bases, J shed 5 bases, and the junction held 6 bases outside the gene matches. The CDR3 spans 15 residues. CDR3 loop: CASSPSGGRTGELFF. The CDR3 DNA follows: TGTGCCAGCTCACCTTCGGGAGGTCGGACCGGGGAGCTGTTTTTT. Looking up the rest from reference TRBV18 and TRBJ2-2 gives the full variable domain: NAGVMQNPRHLVRRRGQEARLRCSPMKGHSHVYWYRQLPEEGLKFMVYLQKENIIDESGMPKERFSAEFPKEGPSILRIQQVVRGDSAAYFCASSPSGGRTGELFFGEGSRLTVL.